These T cell receptor beta chains were read from a single sample in a study of blood T cell repertoires in COVID-19. Clones were sequenced by immunoSEQ multiplex PCR, and TCRdb holds only the in-frame ones, with some missing. This sample has 150,000 to 200,000 clones; approximately 79% occur once, and the top ten carry roughly 17%. The sequenced sample consisted of peripheral blood. These receptors were collected from a man aged 60 to 75 with active or convalescent COVID-19. CDR3s include the opening cysteine and the closing phenylalanine or tryptophan. D genes are given only for firm matches. Some rows mark clone size as missing; the rest say once, few, many or name a class of expanded clone.

V gene: TRBV3-1/TRBV3-2
J gene: TRBJ2-1
D gene: TRBD1
clone size: NA
CDR3 DNA: TGTGCCAGCAGCCAAGGGGGGACAGGGAATGAGCAGTTCTTC
CDR3 protein: CASSQGGTGNEQFF

V gene: TRBV11-2
J gene: TRBJ2-7
D gene: NA
clone size: once
CDR3 DNA: TGTGCCAGCAGCTTGGGGGGAAACTACGAGCAGTACTTC
CDR3 protein: CASSLGGNYEQYF

V gene: TRBV12-5
J gene: TRBJ2-2
D gene: TRBD2
clone size: NA
CDR3 DNA: TGTGCTAGTGGCCTGGGACTAGTGCACGGGGAGCTGTTTTTT
CDR3 protein: CASGLGLVHGELFF

V gene: TRBV3-1/TRBV3-2
J gene: TRBJ2-7
D gene: NA
clone size: NA
CDR3 DNA: TGTGCCAGCAGCCAAGTAAGGGGCCCTTTGTACGAGCAGTACTTC
CDR3 protein: CASSQVRGPLYEQYF

V gene: TRBV4-3
J gene: TRBJ2-1
D gene: NA
clone size: NA
CDR3 DNA: TGCGCCAGCAGCCAAACTATGGGGGCGCGGGCGTCGAGCTCCTACAATGAGCAGTTCTTC
CDR3 protein: CASSQTMGARASSSYNEQFF

V gene: TRBV6-2/TRBV6-3
J gene: TRBJ2-6
D gene: TRBD1
clone size: NA
CDR3 DNA: TGTGCCAGCAGTTACGGGACAGGGTACGGGGCCAACGTCCTGACTTTC
CDR3 protein: CASSYGTGYGANVLTF

V gene: TRBV7-2
J gene: TRBJ1-3
D gene: TRBD1
clone size: NA
CDR3 DNA: TGTGCCAGCAGCTCCCAGACAGGGGCCGGAAACACCATATATTTT
CDR3 protein: CASSSQTGAGNTIYF

V gene: TRBV28
J gene: TRBJ2-5
D gene: TRBD2
clone size: NA
CDR3 DNA: TGTGCCAGCAGTGGTAGCGGGAGGGGCGGGGCGGAGACCCAGTACTTC
CDR3 protein: CASSGSGRGGAETQYF

V gene: TRBV20-1
J gene: TRBJ1-1
D gene: NA
clone size: NA
CDR3 DNA: TGCAGTGCTAGTGACGCACGGGGGGCAGTGGGCACTGAAGCTTTCTTT
CDR3 protein: CSASDARGAVGTEAFF

V gene: TRBV28
J gene: TRBJ2-5
D gene: TRBD2
clone size: few
CDR3 DNA: TGTGCCAGCAGCCGAAGGAGAGCGGGACCCGGGGGGGAGACCCAGTACTTC
CDR3 protein: CASSRRRAGPGGETQYF

V gene: TRBV28
J gene: TRBJ2-6
D gene: TRBD2
clone size: NA
CDR3 DNA: TGTGCCAGCAGTTTAAGGCCCGGGACTAGCGGGAGAGGGGCCAACGTCCTGACTTTC
CDR3 protein: CASSLRPGTSGRGANVLTF

V gene: TRBV7-6
J gene: TRBJ2-3
D gene: TRBD2
clone size: few
CDR3 DNA: TGTGCCAGCAGCTTAACTTATCCGGGAGGGGGCACAGATACGCAGTATTTT
CDR3 protein: CASSLTYPGGGTDTQYF

V gene: TRBV18
J gene: TRBJ1-5
D gene: TRBD1
clone size: NA
CDR3 DNA: TGTGCCAGCTCACCCGGGACAGCTAATCAGCCCCAGCATTTT
CDR3 protein: CASSPGTANQPQHF